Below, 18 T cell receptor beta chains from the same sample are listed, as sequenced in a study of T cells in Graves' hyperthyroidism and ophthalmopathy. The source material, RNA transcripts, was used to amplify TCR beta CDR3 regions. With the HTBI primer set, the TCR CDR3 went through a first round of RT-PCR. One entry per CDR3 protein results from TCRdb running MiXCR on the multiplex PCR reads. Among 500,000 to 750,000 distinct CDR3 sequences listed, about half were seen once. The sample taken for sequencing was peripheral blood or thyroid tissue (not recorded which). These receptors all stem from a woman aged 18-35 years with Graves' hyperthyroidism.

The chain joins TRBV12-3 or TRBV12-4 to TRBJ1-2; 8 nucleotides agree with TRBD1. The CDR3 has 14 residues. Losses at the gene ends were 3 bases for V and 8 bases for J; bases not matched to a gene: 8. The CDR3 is CASSLGWTGRGYTF. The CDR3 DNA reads TGTGCCAGCAGTTTGGGCTGGACAGGGAGGGGCTACACCTTC.

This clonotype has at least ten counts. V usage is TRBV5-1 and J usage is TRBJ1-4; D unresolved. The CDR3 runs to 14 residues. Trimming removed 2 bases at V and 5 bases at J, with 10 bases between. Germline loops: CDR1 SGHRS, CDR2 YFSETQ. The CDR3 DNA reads TGCGCCAGCAGCTTTTCACTTACAAATGAAAAACTGTTTTTT. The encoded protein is CASSFSLTNEKLFF.

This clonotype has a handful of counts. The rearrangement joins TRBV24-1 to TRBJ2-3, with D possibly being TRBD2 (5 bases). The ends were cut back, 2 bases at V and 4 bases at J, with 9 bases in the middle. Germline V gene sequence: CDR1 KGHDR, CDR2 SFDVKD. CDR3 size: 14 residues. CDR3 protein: CATSDWSGADTQYF. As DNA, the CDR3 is TGTGCCACCAGTGATTGGTCCGGGGCAGATACGCAGTATTTT.

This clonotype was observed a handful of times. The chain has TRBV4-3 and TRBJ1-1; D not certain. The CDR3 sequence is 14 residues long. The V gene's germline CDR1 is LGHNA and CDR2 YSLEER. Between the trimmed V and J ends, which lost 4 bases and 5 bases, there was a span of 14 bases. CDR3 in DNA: TGCGCCAGCAGCCCCGGGGTGGGGTGGACTGAAGCTTTCTTT. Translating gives CASSPGVGWTEAFF.

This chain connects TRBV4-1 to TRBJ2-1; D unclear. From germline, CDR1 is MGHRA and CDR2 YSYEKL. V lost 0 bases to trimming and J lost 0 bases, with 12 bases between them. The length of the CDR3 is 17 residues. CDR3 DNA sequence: TGCGCCAGCAGCCAAGATGCCGGGCTTTTCTCCTACAATGAGCAGTTCTTC. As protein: CASSQDAGLFSYNEQFF.

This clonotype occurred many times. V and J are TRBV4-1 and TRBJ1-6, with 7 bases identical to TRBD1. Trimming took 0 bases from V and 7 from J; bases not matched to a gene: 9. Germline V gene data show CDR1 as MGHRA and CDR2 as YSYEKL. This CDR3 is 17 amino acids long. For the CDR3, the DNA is TGCGCCAGCAGCCAAGATCAGGGACAGAGTTGGAATTCACCCCTCCACTTT. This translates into CASSQDQGQSWNSPLHF.

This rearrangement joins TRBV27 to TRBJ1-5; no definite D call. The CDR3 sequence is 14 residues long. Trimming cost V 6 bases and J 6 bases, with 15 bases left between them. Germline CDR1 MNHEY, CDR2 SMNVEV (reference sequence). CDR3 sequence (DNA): TGTGCCAGCAGCCTGAATTTTCCTGGTCAGCCCCAGCATTTT. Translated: CASSLNFPGQPQHF.

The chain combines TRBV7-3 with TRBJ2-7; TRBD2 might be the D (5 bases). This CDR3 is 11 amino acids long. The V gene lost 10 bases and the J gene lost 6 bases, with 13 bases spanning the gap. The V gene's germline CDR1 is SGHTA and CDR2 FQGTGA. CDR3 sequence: CATLEGLEQYF. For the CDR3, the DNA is TGTGCCACCCTCGAGGGTCTCGAGCAGTACTTC.

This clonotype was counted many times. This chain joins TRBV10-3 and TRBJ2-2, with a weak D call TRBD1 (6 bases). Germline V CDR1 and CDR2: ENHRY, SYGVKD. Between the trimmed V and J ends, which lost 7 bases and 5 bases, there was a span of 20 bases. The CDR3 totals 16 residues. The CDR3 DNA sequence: TGTGCCATCAATCACCCACAGGACAGTCGGACCGGGGAGCTGTTTTTT. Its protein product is CAINHPQDSRTGELFF.

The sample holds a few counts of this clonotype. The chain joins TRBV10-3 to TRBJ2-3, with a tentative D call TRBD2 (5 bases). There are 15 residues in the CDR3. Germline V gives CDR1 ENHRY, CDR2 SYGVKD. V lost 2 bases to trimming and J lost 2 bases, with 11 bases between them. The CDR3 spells CAISEERRLTDTQYF. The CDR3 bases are TGTGCCATCAGTGAGGAGCGGAGACTCACAGATACGCAGTATTTT.

CDR3 in amino acids: CASSQDINEQYF. The CDR3 nucleotides are TGTGCCAGCAGCCAAGATATCAACGAGCAGTACTTC. The chain links TRBV3-1 to TRBJ2-7; D not resolved. The CDR3 loop spans 12 amino acids. The V end was cut by 0 bases, the J end by 5 bases, with 5 bases between. The germline V gene encodes CDR1 LGHDT and CDR2 YNNKEL (reference sequence).

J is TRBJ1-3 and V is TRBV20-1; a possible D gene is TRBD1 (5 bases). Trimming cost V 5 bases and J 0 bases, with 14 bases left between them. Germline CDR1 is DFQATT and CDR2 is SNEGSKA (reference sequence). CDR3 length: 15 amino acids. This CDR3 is CSAEGRRGSGNTIYF. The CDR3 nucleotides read TGCAGTGCTGAGGGACGGCGGGGCTCTGGAAACACCATATATTTT.

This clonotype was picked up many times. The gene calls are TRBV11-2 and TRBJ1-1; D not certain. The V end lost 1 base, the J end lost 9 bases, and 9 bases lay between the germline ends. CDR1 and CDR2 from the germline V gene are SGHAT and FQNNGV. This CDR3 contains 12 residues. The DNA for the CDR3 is TGTGCCAGCAGCTTAGGGTCGGAACAAGCTTTCTTT. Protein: CASSLGSEQAFF.

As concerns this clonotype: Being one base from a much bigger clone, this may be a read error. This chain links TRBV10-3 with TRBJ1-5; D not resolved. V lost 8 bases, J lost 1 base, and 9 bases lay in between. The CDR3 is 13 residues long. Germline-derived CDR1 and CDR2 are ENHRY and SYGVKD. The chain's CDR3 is CAIQRRSNQPQHF. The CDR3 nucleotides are TGTGCCATCCAGAGGAGGAGCAATCAGCCCCAGCATTTT.

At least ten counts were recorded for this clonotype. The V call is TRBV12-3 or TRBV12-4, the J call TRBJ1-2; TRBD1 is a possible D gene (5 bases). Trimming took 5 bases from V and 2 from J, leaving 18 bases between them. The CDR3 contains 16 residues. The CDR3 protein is CASSPFPGRKNYGYTF. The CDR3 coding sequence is TGTGCCAGCAGTCCATTCCCGGGACGGAAGAACTATGGCTACACCTTC.

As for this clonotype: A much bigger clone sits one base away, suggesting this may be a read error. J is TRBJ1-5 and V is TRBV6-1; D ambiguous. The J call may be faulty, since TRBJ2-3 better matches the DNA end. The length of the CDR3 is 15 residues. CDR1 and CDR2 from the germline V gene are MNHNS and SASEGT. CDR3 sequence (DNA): TGTGCCAGCAGCCCCCGTCGGTATAGCAATCAGCCCCAGTATTTT. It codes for CASSPRRYSNQPQYF.

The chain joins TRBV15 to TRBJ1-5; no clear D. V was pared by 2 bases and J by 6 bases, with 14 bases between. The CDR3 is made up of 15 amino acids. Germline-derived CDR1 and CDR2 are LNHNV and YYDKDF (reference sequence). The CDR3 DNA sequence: TGTGCCACCAGCAGACTTACGGGGTTTGGTCAGCCCCAGCATTTT. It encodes CATSRLTGFGQPQHF.

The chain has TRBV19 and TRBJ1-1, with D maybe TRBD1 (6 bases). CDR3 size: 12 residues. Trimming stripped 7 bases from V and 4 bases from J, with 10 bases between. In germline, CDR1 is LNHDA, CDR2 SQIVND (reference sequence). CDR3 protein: CASKGEGTEAFF. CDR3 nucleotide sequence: TGTGCCAGTAAGGGGGAGGGCACTGAAGCTTTCTTT.